These T cell receptor beta chains were read from a single sample in a study of shared T cell receptors in the human thymus. Measured with immunoSEQ multiplex PCR; TCRdb has only the in-frame clones, and not every one. The data contain about 380,000 clones, 95% of them singletons. The source material was thymocytes. These receptors were obtained from a human donor. Each CDR3 is given with its conserved first and last residue. A D gene is named only where the DNA matches it firmly. Rows may omit the clone size; those that give it use once, few, many or a size class.

TRBV21-1,-,TRBJ2-2,-,20,CASSLKVRDRGVQNTGELFF,TGTGCCAGCAGCCTTAAGGTTAGGGACAGGGGGGTCCAAAACACCGGGGAGCTGTTTTTT
TRBV7-2,-,TRBJ1-2,TRBD1,13,CASSFRRGYGYTF,TGTGCCAGCAGCTTCCGCAGGGGGTATGGCTACACCTTC
TRBV27,-,TRBJ2-1,-,14,CASRGVFSYNEQFF,TGTGCCAGCAGGGGGGTCTTCTCCTACAATGAGCAGTTCTTC
TRBV27,once,TRBJ1-3,-,14,CASSLQRSGNTIYF,TGTGCCAGCAGCCTGCAGAGATCTGGAAACACCATATATTTT
TRBV19,-,TRBJ1-5,TRBD1,17,CASSTGDREYSNQPQHF,TGTGCCAGTAGTACTGGGGACAGGGAATATAGCAATCAGCCCCAGCATTTT
TRBV7-2,-,TRBJ2-5,-,16,CATNLRGARGQETQYF,TGTGCCACCAACTTGCGAGGGGCGAGAGGACAAGAGACCCAGTACTTC
TRBV30,-,TRBJ2-5,TRBD1,17,CAWSPPTDRGHRETQYF,TGTGCCTGGAGTCCCCCAACAGACAGGGGGCATCGGGAGACCCAGTACTTC
TRBV18,-,TRBJ2-6,-,16,CASSPPGPSGANVLTF,TGTGCCAGCTCACCACCGGGGCCCTCTGGGGCCAACGTCCTGACTTTC
TRBV6-5,-,TRBJ2-7,-,14,CASSYSGGAHEQYF,TGTGCCAGCAGTTACTCGGGGGGAGCTCACGAGCAGTACTTC
TRBV6-4,-,TRBJ2-3,TRBD2,16,CASSDFSAGGPDTQYF,TGTGCCAGCAGTGACTTCTCAGCGGGAGGGCCGGATACGCAGTATTTT
TRBV21-1,-,TRBJ1-5,-,12,CASSKGDQPQHF,TGTGCCAGCAGCAAAGGGGATCAGCCCCAGCATTTT
TRBV6-1,-,TRBJ2-7,-,15,CASILRSFQAYEQYF,TGTGCCAGCATCCTACGCTCGTTCCAGGCCTACGAGCAGTACTTC
TRBV11-2,-,TRBJ2-2,-,16,CASSLDAPSEAGELFF,TGTGCCAGCAGCTTAGATGCCCCGTCGGAGGCCGGGGAGCTGTTTTTT
TRBV30,-,TRBJ2-4,-,20,CACRARGQRVGFVAKNIQYF,TGTGCCTGCCGTGCTAGGGGCCAAAGGGTGGGCTTCGTAGCCAAAAACATTCAGTACTTC
TRBV6-1,-,TRBJ2-1,TRBD1,15,CASRGTTGGDNEQFF,TGTGCCAGCAGGGGAACGACAGGGGGTGACAATGAGCAGTTCTTC
TRBV30,once,TRBJ2-3,-,14,CAWSPGLPRDTQYF,TGTGCCTGGAGCCCTGGACTTCCCAGGGATACGCAGTATTTT
TRBV21-1,-,TRBJ1-2,-,13,CASSPRGRGGYTF,TGTGCCAGCAGCCCCCGGGGTCGTGGGGGCTACACCTTC
TRBV20-1,-,TRBJ2-7,-,11,CSAGPKYEQYF,TGCAGTGCTGGACCGAAGTACGAGCAGTACTTC
TRBV5-6,-,TRBJ2-3,TRBD2,13,CASSLGRADTQYF,TGTGCCAGCAGCTTAGGGAGGGCAGATACGCAGTATTTT
TRBV5-4,-,TRBJ2-3,-,14,CASSFRQGTDTQYF,TGTGCCAGCAGCTTCCGACAGGGCACAGATACGCAGTATTTT
TRBV27,-,TRBJ1-2,-,15,CASSCSGGANYGYTF,TGTGCCAGCAGTTGCTCGGGGGGAGCTAACTATGGCTACACCTTC
TRBV7-9,-,TRBJ2-1,-,16,CASSLVRVRSYNEQFF,TGTGCCAGCAGCTTAGTTCGGGTTCGGTCCTACAATGAGCAGTTCTTC
TRBV5-5,-,TRBJ1-5,-,17,CASSLEEVGNSNQPQHF,TGTGCCAGCAGCTTGGAAGAAGTTGGGAATAGCAATCAGCCCCAGCATTTT
TRBV11-1,once,TRBJ2-7,TRBD1,15,CASSFRDRALYEQYF,TGTGCCAGCAGCTTCCGGGACAGGGCTCTGTACGAGCAGTACTTC
TRBV2,-,TRBJ1-5,-,12,CASSDSLQPQHF,TGTGCCAGCAGTGATTCTCTACAGCCCCAGCATTTT
TRBV27,once,TRBJ2-1,TRBD2,17,CASRLAGDPSSYNEQFF,TGTGCCAGCAGACTAGCGGGAGACCCGAGCTCCTACAATGAGCAGTTCTTC
TRBV6-6,-,TRBJ1-1,TRBD1,16,CASSYSRGQVNTEAFF,TGTGCCAGCAGTTACTCAAGGGGGCAAGTGAACACTGAAGCTTTCTTT
TRBV21-1,-,TRBJ2-1,-,12,CASSSWTGKQFF,TGTGCCAGCAGCTCATGGACAGGTAAGCAGTTCTTC
TRBV18,-,TRBJ2-1,TRBD2,17,CASSPRDAGGGGNEQFF,TGTGCCAGCTCACCACGCGACGCGGGGGGAGGGGGCAATGAGCAGTTCTTC
TRBV19,-,TRBJ2-1,TRBD2,17,CASSPKRTSGDYNEQFF,TGTGCCAGTAGTCCCAAGCGGACTAGCGGGGACTACAATGAGCAGTTCTTC
TRBV7-6,once,TRBJ2-3,TRBD1,15,CASSFCPTGADTQYF,TGTGCCAGCAGCTTTTGCCCGACAGGGGCAGATACGCAGTATTTT
TRBV6-1,-,TRBJ2-3,TRBD2,16,CASSALRREWADTQYF,TGTGCCAGCAGTGCCCTCCGGCGGGAGTGGGCAGATACGCAGTATTTT
TRBV27,-,TRBJ1-2,-,13,CASSSHLRRGYTF,TGTGCCAGCAGTTCCCACCTCCGGCGTGGCTACACCTTC
TRBV10-3,-,TRBJ2-7,TRBD1,13,CAIKYRGDYEQYF,TGTGCCATCAAGTACAGGGGAGACTACGAGCAGTACTTC
TRBV19,-,TRBJ2-3,-,15,CASTRTVFSRDTQYF,TGTGCCAGTACCCGGACAGTCTTCTCCAGAGATACGCAGTATTTT
TRBV11-2,-,TRBJ1-2,TRBD1,17,CASSFGPQGASNYGYTF,TGTGCCAGCAGCTTTGGCCCACAGGGGGCTTCAAACTATGGCTACACCTTC
TRBV19,-,TRBJ1-2,TRBD1,18,CASSPRRQGATRDYGYTF,TGTGCCAGTAGTCCGAGGCGACAGGGTGCCACTAGGGACTATGGCTACACCTTC
TRBV29-1,once,TRBJ2-7,-,13,CSVDAGPSYEQYF,TGCAGCGTTGATGCAGGACCCTCCTACGAGCAGTACTTC